This T cell receptor (beta chain) was profiled in a study of T cells after posttransplantation cyclophosphamide. Overall study results and limits: Donor CD8+ memory clones often dominated recipient blood repertoires at later times.

This CDR3 has 17 residues. The V gene's germline CDR1 is SGHRS and CDR2 YFSETQ. The V segment lost 0 bases and the J segment 4 bases; nucleotides outside the gene matches: 5. Notes on this clone: The antigen is undetermined.

Treatment was busulfan-fludarabine conditioning, a marrow graft, and cyclophosphamide on days +3 and +4. Sequencing was performed with immunoSEQ multiplex PCR; in TCRdb, only in-frame clones are kept and a portion is missing. The sample contains some 37,000 clones, approximately 78% of which appear only once. This sample comprised CD4+ T cells sorted from blood, obtained just over 1,900 days after a stem cell transplant with posttransplant cyclophosphamide. This chain links TRBV5-1 with TRBJ2-1, with 12 positions matching TRBD2. This TCR derives from a female patient in her forties who received an allogeneic stem cell transplant from a related donor, was CMV-positive, and had no GVHD. Some T cells may trace back to the graft donor. The chain's CDR3 is CASSLGPTSGGYNEQFF. For the CDR3, the DNA is TGCGCCAGCAGCTTGGGTCCTACTAGCGGGGGGTACAATGAGCAGTTCTTC. Together with reference TRBV5-1 and TRBJ2-1, the CDR3 gives the full variable domain: KAGVTQTPRYLIKTRGQQVTLSCSPISGHRSVSWYQQTPGQGLQFLFEYFSETQRNKGNFPGRFSGRQFSNSRSEMNVSTLELGDSALYLCASSLGPTSGGYNEQFFGPGTRLTVL.